The 8 T cell receptor beta chains given below trace back to one sample, sequenced in a study of blood T cells in healthy people across ages. For the second PCR, which ran for 7 to 11 cycles, a sample-barcoded 5' primer and a J-beta primer mix were used. From the 5' RACE reads, TCRdb called clonotypes with MiXCR, one entry per CDR3 protein. The repertoire includes hundreds of thousands of distinct CDR3 sequences, approximately 60% of them detected once, and roughly 26% sits in the top ten. The specimen sequenced was blood. These receptors all stem from a man in his forties or fifties in good health.

This clonotype has only a few counts. The V gene is TRBV11-2, the J gene TRBJ1-4; D gene uncertain. V shed 5 bases and J shed 0 bases, with 10 bases lying between them. The CDR3 length is 15 residues. The germline gives CDR1 SGHAT, CDR2 FQNNGV. CDR3 sequence (DNA): TGTGCCAGCAGCCTCACCGGGACAACTAATGAAAAACTGTTTTTT. Translating gives CASSLTGTTNEKLFF.

The chain links TRBV6-5 to TRBJ1-5; no clear D gene. V was cut by 8 bases and J by 6 bases, with 20 bases left in between. This CDR3 has 15 amino acids. Germline values: CDR1 MNHEY, CDR2 SVGAGI. The CDR3 protein is CASSLGKGIGQPQHF. As DNA, the CDR3 is TGTGCCAGCTCCCTAGGAAAAGGAATAGGTCAGCCCCAGCATTTT.

CDR3 amino acids: CASSLQGQGGNEQFF. CDR3 DNA sequence: TGCGCCAGCAGTCTTCAGGGACAGGGGGGCAATGAGCAGTTCTTC. The chain uses TRBV10-2 and TRBJ2-1; TRBD1 aligns across 11 bases. The germline V gene has CDR1 WSHSY and CDR2 SAAADI. Losses at the gene ends were 5 bases for V and 6 bases for J; bases not matched to a gene: 6. This CDR3 is 15 amino acids long.

A few counts support this clonotype. The DNA of the CDR3 is TGTGCCAGCAGAGAGGGGAGCTCCTACAATGAGCAGTTCTTC. Its translation is CASREGSSYNEQFF. This chain uses TRBV25-1 with TRBJ2-1, with D perhaps given as TRBD1 or TRBD2 (5 bases each). Trimming pared 6 bases from V and 0 bases from J, leaving 9 bases between. The germline gives CDR1 MGHDK, CDR2 SYGVNS. This CDR3 contains 14 residues.

This sequence joins TRBV28 and TRBJ1-5, with TRBD1 as a possible D gene (6 bases). The CDR3 extends over 12 amino acids. V was trimmed by 11 bases and J by 3 bases, leaving 11 bases between them. CDR1 MDHEN and CDR2 SYDVKM come from the germline V gene. The CDR3 coding sequence is TGTGCCGGGAACAGGGACAATCAGCCCCAGCATTTT. Translation gives CAGNRDNQPQHF. Full variable domain (missing parts from reference TRBV28 and TRBJ1-5): DVKVTQSSRYLVKRTGEKVFLECVQDMDHENMFWYRQDPGLGLRLIYFSYDVKMKEKGDIPEGYSVSREKKERFSLILESASTNQTSMYLCAGNRDNQPQHFGDGTRLSIL.

This clonotype occurred once. Its ends do not fully match the called genes, so a read error is possible. V usage is TRBV2 and J usage is TRBJ2-7, with 7 bases aligning to TRBD1. The germline V gene encodes CDR1 SNHLY and CDR2 FYNNEI. This CDR3 has 13 residues. In DNA form, the CDR3 reads TGTGCCAGCACACGGGACAGATTTTACGAACAGTACTTC. Translated: CASTRDRFYEQYF.

V gene TRBV3-1 combines with J gene TRBJ1-5; the D is unclear. The germline V gene has CDR1 LGHDT and CDR2 YNNKEL (reference sequence). Trimming pared 4 bases from V and 3 bases from J, leaving 10 bases between. The CDR3 loop spans 14 amino acids. This CDR3 reads CASSLDVVNQPQHF. The CDR3 DNA sequence: TGTGCCAGCAGCCTGGACGTCGTCAATCAGCCCCAGCATTTT.

This clonotype was detected a few times. This rearrangement joins TRBV6-4 to TRBJ2-3, with D possibly matching TRBD2 (5 bases). Germline V gene lookup returns CDR1 MRHNA and CDR2 SNTAGT. CDR3 size: 13 residues. Trimming took off 6 bases at V and 4 bases at J, with 11 bases between the two ends. The chain's CDR3 is CASSPRLSDTQYF. The CDR3 DNA reads as TGTGCCAGCAGCCCGAGACTATCAGATACGCAGTATTTT.